The source of this T cell receptor (beta chain) is a study of type 1 and type 2 diabetes patients. Turning to the study itself: CD4+ or CD8+ T cells were positively selected from PBMCs with microbeads. A total of roughly 20,000,000 paired-end reads came from the whole study.

Genomic DNA was the PCR template. Amplification of the beta chain CDR3 used 30 forward and 13 reverse multiplex primers. TCRdb called the multiplex PCR reads again in MiXCR, with one record for every CDR3 protein. The sample shows more than 250,000 distinct CDR3 sequences, approximately 45% of them seen only once. Donors had no other autoimmune disease or infection in four weeks. Roughly 10 milliliters of peripheral blood were drawn from each donor. The receptor was derived from a man aged 18-30 years with type 2 diabetes. The specimen was peripheral blood mononuclear cells (PBMCs).

The CDR3 DNA is TGTGCCAGCAGTGAAAAACAGGGGAACACTGAAGCTTTCTTT. Its protein product is CASSEKQGNTEAFF. The chain is built from TRBV2 and TRBJ1-1; tentative D call: TRBD1 (6 bases). The CDR3 runs 14 residues. V was trimmed by 2 bases and J by 1 base, leaving 8 bases between them. The V gene's germline CDR1 is SNHLY and CDR2 FYNNEI.